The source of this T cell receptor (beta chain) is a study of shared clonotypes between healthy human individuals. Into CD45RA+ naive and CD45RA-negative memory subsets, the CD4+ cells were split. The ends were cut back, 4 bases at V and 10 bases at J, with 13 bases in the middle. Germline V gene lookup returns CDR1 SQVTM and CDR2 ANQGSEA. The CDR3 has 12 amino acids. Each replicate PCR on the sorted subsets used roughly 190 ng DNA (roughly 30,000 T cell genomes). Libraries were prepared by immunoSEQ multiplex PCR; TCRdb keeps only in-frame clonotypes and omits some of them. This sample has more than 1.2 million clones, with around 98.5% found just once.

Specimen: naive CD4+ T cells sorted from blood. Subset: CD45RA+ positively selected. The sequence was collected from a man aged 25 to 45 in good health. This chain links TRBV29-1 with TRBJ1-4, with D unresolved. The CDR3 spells CSVGIGERKLFF. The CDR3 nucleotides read TGCAGCGTTGGAATCGGTGAAAGAAAACTGTTTTTT. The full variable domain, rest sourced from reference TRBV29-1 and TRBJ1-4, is SAVISQKPSRDICQRGTSLTIQCQVDSQVTMMFWYRQQPGQSLTLIATANQGSEATYESGFVIDKFPISRPNLTFSTLTVSNMSPEDSSIYLCSVGIGERKLFFGSGTQLSVL.